Shown below are 32 T cell receptor beta chains from a single sample sequenced in a study of cytomegalovirus exposure and HLA in healthy donors. PCR employed 60 Vbeta and 13 Jbeta primers. The protocol was immunoSEQ multiplex PCR, while the TCRdb copy is restricted to in-frame clones and leaves out a portion. The sample carries over 95,000 clones, about 80% recorded once. Sequenced sample: PBMCs. Receptors originate from a woman in her thirties in good health and CMV-seropositive.

There are a few counts of this clone. The chain employs TRBV7-9 and TRBJ2-5, with TRBD2 as a possible D gene (6 bases). CDR3 size: 15 residues. Germline-derived CDR1 and CDR2 are SEHNR and FQNEAQ (reference sequence). V was trimmed by 6 bases and J by 0 bases, leaving 14 bases between them. CDR3 loop: CASRGGSSYQETQYF. In DNA, the CDR3 is TGTGCCAGCAGGGGGGGATCCAGCTACCAAGAGACCCAGTACTTC. The full variable domain, its missing parts supplied by reference TRBV7-9 and TRBJ2-5, is DTGVSQNPRHKITKRGQNVTFRCDPISEHNRLYWYRQTLGQGPEFLTYFQNEAQLEKSRLLSDRFSAERPKGSFSTLEIQRTEQGDSAMYLCASRGGSSYQETQYFGPGTRLLVL.

The chain is built from TRBV15 and TRBJ1-1; TRBD1 is a possible D gene (6 bases). The CDR3 consists of 15 residues. V was trimmed by 4 bases and J by 1 base, leaving 13 bases between them. From germline, CDR1 is LNHNV and CDR2 YYDKDF (reference sequence). CDR3 protein: CATSTRGGGNTEAFF. CDR3 DNA sequence: TGTGCCACCAGCACCAGAGGGGGGGGGAACACTGAAGCTTTCTTT.

The chain is built from TRBV19 and TRBJ2-7, with a weak D call TRBD1 (6 bases). Trimming took 3 bases from V and 1 from J, leaving 10 bases between them. Per germline, CDR1 LNHDA and CDR2 SQIVND (reference sequence). The CDR3 consists of 14 residues. CDR3 nucleotide sequence: TGTGCCAGTAGTATTGACAGGTGGTCCTACGAGCAGTACTTC. Translating it yields CASSIDRWSYEQYF.

The chain uses TRBV18 and TRBJ1-6; D not resolved. Trimming cost V 3 bases and J 7 bases, with 16 bases left between them. Germline CDR1 reads KGHSH; CDR2 reads LQKENI. The CDR3 runs to 16 residues. The CDR3 nucleotides are TGTGCCAGCTCACCGACCCGGGATGCGGCAAATTCACCCCTCCACTTT. This gives the protein CASSPTRDAANSPLHF.

V usage is TRBV6-4 and J usage is TRBJ2-1, with TRBD2 identical over 7 bases. V shed 6 bases and J 4 bases; nucleotides not matched to a gene: 9. CDR3 length equals 15 residues. Germline CDR1 is MRHNA and CDR2 is SNTAGT. DNA for the CDR3: TGTGCCAGCAGCGCCGAAGCGGGAACTTACAATGAGCAGTTCTTC. It encodes CASSAEAGTYNEQFF.

The chain has TRBV18 and TRBJ1-2; D is ambiguous. Trimming shortened V by 0 bases and J by 8 bases, and 10 bases separated the two germline ends. The V gene's germline CDR1 is KGHSH and CDR2 LQKENI. The CDR3 is 13 amino acids. The CDR3 nucleotides read TGTGCCAGCTCACCACCCGTAGGAGAAGGCTACACCTTC. It is translated as CASSPPVGEGYTF. Looking up the rest from reference TRBV18 and TRBJ1-2 gives the full variable domain: NAGVMQNPRHLVRRRGQEARLRCSPMKGHSHVYWYRQLPEEGLKFMVYLQKENIIDESGMPKERFSAEFPKEGPSILRIQQVVRGDSAAYFCASSPPVGEGYTFGSGTRLTVV.

CDR3: CSVESVGERPYEQYF. The CDR3 region has the DNA TGCAGCGTTGAAAGTGTCGGAGAAAGACCCTACGAGCAGTACTTC. The rearrangement links TRBV29-1 to TRBJ2-5; D gene uncertain. Judging by the DNA end, TRBJ2-7 fits better; the J call may be wrong. Germline loops: CDR1 SQVTM, CDR2 ANQGSEA. This CDR3 spans 15 amino acids.

This chain links TRBV29-1 with TRBJ1-1; 10 bases are shared with TRBD1. V was pared by 6 bases and J by 1 base, with 5 bases of the junction left unmatched. This CDR3 is built from 14 residues. Germline V gene sequence: CDR1 SQVTM, CDR2 ANQGSEA. The CDR3 loop is CSVARQGANTEAFF. DNA of the CDR3: TGCAGCGTGGCCAGACAGGGGGCGAACACTGAAGCTTTCTTT.

The chain carries TRBV5-1 and TRBJ1-3; TRBD1 is a possible D gene (6 bases). The CDR3 loop spans 14 amino acids. Per the germline V gene, CDR1 is SGHRS and CDR2 is YFSETQ. The V end lost 4 bases, the J end lost 2 bases, and 10 bases lay between the germline ends. The CDR3 loop is CASSVGTPGNTIYF. CDR3 sequence (DNA): TGCGCCAGCAGCGTCGGGACACCTGGAAACACCATATATTTT.

The chain couples TRBV29-1 to TRBJ2-1; D is unclear. Germline V CDR1 and CDR2: SQVTM, ANQGSEA. V lost 3 bases to trimming and J lost 0 bases, with 12 bases between them. This CDR3 spans 15 amino acids. The CDR3 DNA is TGCAGCGTTGAGAGGCGACGGAGCTCCTACAATGAGCAGTTCTTC. Translation: CSVERRRSSYNEQFF.

The J gene is TRBJ1-1, the V gene TRBV9, with 7 nucleotides matching TRBD1. Germline lookup yields CDR1 SGDLS and CDR2 YYNGEE. CDR3 length: 14 residues. The V and J ends lost 4 bases and 1 base, in that order; junction bases with no gene match: 4. The CDR3 DNA is TGTGCCAGCAGCTTGGGACAGCCGAACACTGAAGCTTTCTTT. It encodes CASSLGQPNTEAFF.

The chain couples TRBV7-9 to TRBJ1-5, with 10 nucleotides matching TRBD1. The V and J ends lost 5 bases and 5 bases, in that order; junction bases with no gene match: 3. The germline CDR1 and CDR2 sequences are SEHNR and FQNEAQ (reference sequence). The CDR3 covers 14 residues. The CDR3 nucleotides read TGTGCCAGCAGCCCCGGGACAGGGGATCAGCCCCAGCATTTT. Translating gives CASSPGTGDQPQHF. The full variable domain, its missing parts supplied by reference TRBV7-9 and TRBJ1-5, is DTGVSQNPRHKITKRGQNVTFRCDPISEHNRLYWYRQTLGQGPEFLTYFQNEAQLEKSRLLSDRFSAERPKGSFSTLEIQRTEQGDSAMYLCASSPGTGDQPQHFGDGTRLSIL.

This sequence joins TRBV2 and TRBJ2-1, with 8 bases aligning to TRBD2. Trimming removed 4 bases from V and 8 bases from J; junction bases left unmatched: 10. The CDR3 is 15 amino acids. Germline lookup yields CDR1 SNHLY and CDR2 FYNNEI. Written as DNA, the CDR3 is TGTGCCAGCAGTGCCGGGGGGGCCTGGGTTGATGAGCAGTTCTTC. Translation gives CASSAGGAWVDEQFF. Looking up the rest from reference TRBV2 and TRBJ2-1 gives the full variable domain: EPEVTQTPSHQVTQMGQEVILRCVPISNHLYFYWYRQILGQKVEFLVSFYNNEISEKSEIFDDQFSVERPDGSNFTLKIRSTKLEDSAMYFCASSAGGAWVDEQFFGPGTRLTVL.

This chain uses TRBV30 with TRBJ1-2; D remains unclear. The ends were cut back, 4 bases at V and 5 bases at J, with 11 bases in the middle. The CDR3 covers 12 residues. The germline CDR1 and CDR2 sequences are GTSNPN and SVGIG (reference sequence). The CDR3 sequence: CAWTGDFYGYTF. The CDR3 nucleotides are TGTGCCTGGACCGGGGATTTTTATGGCTACACCTTC.

The chain couples TRBV5-4 to TRBJ1-4; D is perhaps TRBD1 (5 bases). From germline, CDR1 is SGHNT and CDR2 YYREEE (reference sequence). V lost 4 bases to trimming and J lost 2 bases, with 9 bases between them. The CDR3 is made up of 14 amino acids. The CDR3 DNA follows: TGTGCCAGCAGCCAGGGTGGGACTAATGAAAAACTGTTTTTT. The encoded protein is CASSQGGTNEKLFF.

DNA for the CDR3: TGTGCCAGCAGCATCCCAAGACGGTTACAGGGGGCGAGCACTGAAGCTTTCTTT. This codes for CASSIPRRLQGASTEAFF. V is TRBV7-9 and J is TRBJ1-1, with 9 bases fitting TRBD1. Trimming removed 5 bases from V and 4 bases from J; junction bases left unmatched: 17. This CDR3 has 18 residues. Germline-derived CDR1 and CDR2 are SEHNR and FQNEAQ (reference sequence). Looking up the rest from reference TRBV7-9 and TRBJ1-1 gives the full variable domain: DTGVSQNPRHKITKRGQNVTFRCDPISEHNRLYWYRQTLGQGPEFLTYFQNEAQLEKSRLLSDRFSAERPKGSFSTLEIQRTEQGDSAMYLCASSIPRRLQGASTEAFFGQGTRLTVV.

DNA of the CDR3: TGTGCCATCAGTGACAGGGGGCAGGCGAACTATGGCTACACCTTC. Amino acid sequence: CAISDRGQANYGYTF. This chain joins TRBV10-3 and TRBJ1-2, with 8 bases lining up with TRBD1. V lost 3 bases, J lost 2 bases, and 5 bases stayed unmatched. CDR3 length: 15 amino acids. Germline values: CDR1 ENHRY, CDR2 SYGVKD.

The table lists this clone with a count of one. The gene calls are TRBV5-1 and TRBJ2-5; D is perhaps TRBD1 (6 bases). Germline V lookup: CDR1 SGHRS, CDR2 YFSETQ. V was clipped by 0 bases and J by 3 bases, with 12 bases between them. The length of the CDR3 is 15 residues. The DNA for the CDR3 is TGCGCCAGCAGCTTGGCTGAACAGGGCAAAGAGACCCAGTACTTC. Encoded protein: CASSLAEQGKETQYF.

The rearrangement joins TRBV19 to TRBJ2-3, with D unclear. V was cut by 4 bases and J by 4 bases, with 6 bases left in between. CDR1 LNHDA and CDR2 SQIVND come from the germline V gene (reference sequence). The CDR3 is 12 residues long. DNA of the CDR3: TGTGCCAGTAGTAACGGAGCAGATACGCAGTATTTT. Translating it yields CASSNGADTQYF.

The chain couples TRBV5-6 to TRBJ1-2, with TRBD1 identical over 7 bases. Trimming at V came to 0 bases and at J to 1 base, leaving 3 bases not matched to a gene. The length of the CDR3 is 15 residues. Germline CDR1 is SGHDT and CDR2 is YYEEEE. This CDR3 is CASSLAAGGNYGYTF. The CDR3 DNA follows: TGTGCCAGCAGCTTGGCGGCAGGGGGTAACTATGGCTACACCTTC.

This sequence joins TRBV5-6 and TRBJ1-5; D uncertain. CDR1 and CDR2 from the germline V gene are SGHDT and YYEEEE. The length of the CDR3 is 15 residues. V was pared by 2 bases and J by 6 bases, with 15 bases between. CDR3 in amino acids: CASSFGLTTVQPQHF. CDR3 coding DNA: TGTGCCAGCAGCTTCGGACTCACCACCGTTCAGCCCCAGCATTTT.

The chain employs TRBV27 and TRBJ2-5, with 9 bases that match TRBD2. Per the germline V gene, CDR1 is MNHEY and CDR2 is SMNVEV (reference sequence). This CDR3 region has 17 residues. V dropped 5 bases and J dropped 7; count of bases not matched to a gene: 17. CDR3 in DNA: TGTGCCAGCAGTCTTCAGTCCGGCGGGAGGGCCGGGGTGACCCAGTACTTC. It translates to CASSLQSGGRAGVTQYF.

The chain uses TRBV7-9 and TRBJ1-2; D is unresolved. V shed 1 base and J shed 8 bases, with 8 bases lying between them. CDR3 length: 12 amino acids. Looked up from germline, CDR1 is SEHNR and CDR2 is FQNEAQ (reference sequence). CDR3 protein: CASSLVQVGYTF. CDR3 bases: TGTGCCAGCAGCTTAGTGCAGGTGGGCTACACCTTC.

This sequence joins TRBV4-1 and TRBJ2-7, with D tentatively TRBD2 (5 bases). The CDR3 extends over 14 amino acids. CDR1 is MGHRA, CDR2 YSYEKL, per germline. Trimming removed 4 bases from V and 7 bases from J, with 17 bases in between. The CDR3 nucleotides are TGCGCCAGCAGCCCCTTCGGCGGGTCCGGTGAGCAGTACTTC. Its protein product is CASSPFGGSGEQYF.

V gene TRBV18 combines with J gene TRBJ1-2; 10 bases line up with TRBD1. CDR1 and CDR2 (germline): KGHSH, LQKENI. Trimming took 3 bases from V and 3 from J; bases not matched to a gene: 4. The length of the CDR3 is 15 residues. The CDR3 reads CASSPDRGSHYGYTF. The CDR3 nucleotides are TGTGCCAGCTCACCGGACAGGGGGTCTCACTATGGCTACACCTTC.

This clone appeared a single time. This rearrangement joins TRBV13 to TRBJ2-7, with 7 bases aligning to TRBD2. The germline CDR1 and CDR2 sequences are PRHDT and FYEKMQ (reference sequence). The CDR3 spans 14 residues. The ends lost 1 base at V and 3 bases at J; junction bases unmatched: 3. The CDR3 here is CASSLVGGVYEQYF. In DNA form, the CDR3 reads TGTGCCAGCAGCTTAGTGGGGGGGGTCTACGAGCAGTACTTC. The full variable domain, with the rest looked up from reference TRBV13 and TRBJ2-7, is AAGVIQSPRHLIKEKRETATLKCYPIPRHDTVYWYQQGPGQDPQFLISFYEKMQSDKGSIPDRFSAQQFSDYHSELNMSSLELGDSALYFCASSLVGGVYEQYFGPGTRLTVT.

The chain joins TRBV18 to TRBJ1-5; 10 nucleotides agree with TRBD1. CDR3 length: 15 residues. The trim removed 0 bases at V and 7 bases at J, leaving 3 bases unmatched. Germline V gives CDR1 KGHSH, CDR2 LQKENI. The DNA for the CDR3 is TGTGCCAGCTCACCACCGGGACAGGGGTCGCAGCCCCAGCATTTT. It encodes CASSPPGQGSQPQHF.

The chain has TRBV5-6 and TRBJ1-6; 9 bases align to TRBD1. This CDR3 has 14 amino acids. From germline, CDR1 is SGHDT and CDR2 YYEEEE. The V gene end was trimmed by 4 bases and the J gene end by 8 bases; junction bases not matched to a gene: 4. The CDR3 sequence is CASSLRDRDSPLHF. CDR3 nucleotides: TGTGCCAGCAGCCTCCGGGACAGGGATTCACCCCTCCACTTT. The whole variable domain, filled in from reference TRBV5-6 and TRBJ1-6, reads DAGVTQSPTHLIKTRGQQVTLRCSPKSGHDTVSWYQQALGQGPQFIFQYYEEEERQRGNFPDRFSGHQFPNYSSELNVNALLLGDSALYLCASSLRDRDSPLHFGNGTRLTVT.

The chain uses TRBV6-6 and TRBJ2-1; TRBD2 matches 8 bases. Germline V gives CDR1 MNHNY, CDR2 SVGAGI (reference sequence). V lost 2 bases to trimming and J lost 13 bases; unmatched junction nucleotides: 10. The CDR3 has 14 residues. This chain's CDR3 is CASSYPGGGGNQFF. CDR3 bases: TGTGCCAGCAGTTACCCCGGGGGCGGGGGGAATCAGTTCTTC.

Note on this clone: One end of the junction is discordant with germline, which a read error may explain. The chain employs TRBV6-1 and TRBJ2-1; possible D gene TRBD1, 5 bases. Germline assignment: CDR1 MNHNS and CDR2 SASEGT. The CDR3 length is 17 residues. The CDR3 reads CASSEGFGAGYYSEQFF. The CDR3 nucleotides are TGTGCCAGCAGTGAAGGGTTTGGGGCAGGTTACTACAGTGAGCAGTTCTTC.

This clone was seen a few times. The chain carries TRBV11-3 and TRBJ1-2, with 9 bases that match TRBD1. CDR3 length: 14 amino acids. Germline V gives CDR1 SGHNT, CDR2 YENEEA. Trimming cost V 6 bases and J 8 bases; bases outside gene matches: 10. CDR3 DNA sequence: TGTGCCAGCAGTCCCGAGGGGACAGGGAACGGCTACACCTTC. Its protein is CASSPEGTGNGYTF.

This clone was detected once. This sequence joins TRBV9 and TRBJ2-1, with TRBD2 matching 7 bases. CDR3 length: 15 amino acids. V was pared by 4 bases and J by 5 bases, with 9 bases of the junction left unmatched. Germline V gene sequence: CDR1 SGDLS, CDR2 YYNGEE. CDR3 nucleotides: TGTGCCAGCAGCAGAAGCGGGAACTTTGACAATGAGCAGTTCTTC. Its protein product is CASSRSGNFDNEQFF. Variable domain in full (rest from reference TRBV9 and TRBJ2-1): DSGVTQTPKHLITATGQRVTLRCSPRSGDLSVYWYQQSLDQGLQFLIQYYNGEERAKGNILERFSAQQFPDLHSELNLSSLELGDSALYFCASSRSGNFDNEQFFGPGTRLTVL.